These T cell receptor beta chains were read from a single sample in a study of cytomegalovirus exposure and HLA in healthy donors. Assay used: immunoSEQ multiplex PCR; TCRdb lists only in-frame clones, some missing. Of about 140,000 clones listed, over 65% are singletons. The sequencing sample was made of PBMCs. The receptor source for this set is a female donor in good health and CMV-seronegative. Both conserved end residues are part of each CDR3. D genes are given only for firm matches. The size entry is marked missing in some rows and otherwise reads once, few, many or a size class.

TRBD2	TRBJ2-2	17	TRBV18	NA	CASSPGTSGSGTGELFF	TGTGCCAGCTCACCAGGGACTAGCGGGAGTGGCACCGGGGAGCTGTTTTTT
TRBD1	TRBJ1-5	18	TRBV28	once	CASRTTWTGRWGNQPQHF	TGTGCCAGCAGGACCACGTGGACAGGGCGGTGGGGCAATCAGCCCCAGCATTTT
NA	TRBJ1-5	13	TRBV7-2	NA	CASSLGPNQPQHF	TGTGCCAGCAGCTTAGGGCCGAATCAGCCCCAGCATTTT
TRBD2	TRBJ2-3	15	TRBV7-9	NA	CASSLEGRVTDTQYF	TGTGCCAGCAGCTTAGAGGGGAGGGTCACAGATACGCAGTATTTT
TRBD2	TRBJ2-7	19	TRBV30	NA	CAWSPLSPGLAGGLHEQYF	TGTGCCTGGAGTCCCCTTAGCCCGGGACTAGCGGGGGGGCTTCACGAGCAGTACTTC
NA	TRBJ2-7	11	TRBV20-1	once	CSARGQSEQYF	TGCAGTGCTAGGGGCCAGTCCGAGCAGTACTTC
TRBD1	TRBJ1-3	15	TRBV18	NA	CASSRGQNSGNTIYF	TGTGCCAGCTCACGGGGACAGAACTCTGGAAACACCATATATTTT
TRBD2	TRBJ2-1	13	TRBV2	NA	CARAGGSYNEQFF	TGTGCCAGAGCGGGGGGGAGTTACAATGAGCAGTTCTTC
NA	TRBJ2-3	13	TRBV11-3	once	CASSFSGPDTQYF	TGTGCCAGCAGCTTTTCAGGGCCAGATACGCAGTATTTT
TRBD1	TRBJ1-2	14	TRBV6-5	NA	CASTEDRGHYGYTF	TGTGCCAGCACCGAGGACAGGGGGCACTATGGCTACACCTTC
NA	TRBJ2-5	16	TRBV5-1	NA	CASSPTSWGHQETQYF	TGCGCCAGCAGCCCGACTAGCTGGGGGCACCAAGAGACCCAGTACTTC
TRBD2	TRBJ2-2	14	TRBV29-1	NA	CSVVREGNTGELFF	TGCAGCGTTGTCAGGGAGGGGAACACCGGGGAGCTGTTTTTT
TRBD1	TRBJ1-2	16	TRBV28	few	CASSFSGQGINYGYTF	TGTGCCAGCAGTTTTTCGGGACAGGGGATTAACTATGGCTACACCTTC
NA	TRBJ2-1	16	TRBV21-1	NA	CASSAGTSQSGNEQFF	TGTGCCAGCAGCGCCGGGACTTCCCAATCGGGGAATGAGCAGTTCTTC
TRBD2	TRBJ2-3	14	TRBV30	NA	CACPPLAGGGGQYF	TGTGCCTGCCCCCCCTTAGCGGGAGGCGGAGGGCAGTATTTT
TRBD1	TRBJ1-1	15	TRBV28	NA	CASSSPTGSNTEAFF	TGTGCCAGCAGTTCCCCGACAGGGTCGAACACTGAAGCTTTCTTT
NA	TRBJ2-2	15	TRBV5-1	few	CASRMAGTSPGELFF	TGCGCCAGCAGAATGGCCGGGACTTCTCCCGGGGAGCTGTTTTTT
TRBD2	TRBJ2-1	16	TRBV28	NA	CASTPQTSGSYNEQFF	TGTGCCAGCACCCCCCAGACTAGCGGGTCTTACAATGAGCAGTTCTTC
TRBD1	TRBJ1-2	13	TRBV5-4	NA	CASSLDRGNGYTF	TGTGCCAGCAGCTTGGACAGGGGGAATGGCTACACCTTC
NA	TRBJ1-2	15	TRBV6-5	NA	CASSYSRSPNYGYTF	TGTGCCAGCAGTTACTCGCGTAGTCCGAACTATGGCTACACCTTC
TRBD2	TRBJ2-1	15	TRBV6-1	few	CASSELAGGYNEQFF	TGTGCCAGCAGTGAGCTAGCGGGGGGTTACAATGAGCAGTTCTTC
NA	TRBJ2-7	14	TRBV6-1	NA	CASSARTEPYEQYF	TGTGCCAGCAGTGCTCGGACAGAACCCTACGAGCAGTACTTC
TRBD1	TRBJ2-1	13	TRBV6-1	NA	CASCRDRDNEQFF	TGTGCCAGCTGCCGGGACAGAGACAATGAGCAGTTCTTC
NA	TRBJ1-3	15	TRBV7-6	NA	CASSRDRLSGNTIYF	TGTGCCAGCAGTCGCGACAGACTCTCTGGAAACACCATATATTTT
NA	TRBJ2-6	14	TRBV9	few	CASSVRAGANVLTF	TGTGCCAGCAGCGTGAGGGCTGGGGCCAACGTCCTGACTTTC
NA	TRBJ2-1	17	TRBV7-9	NA	CASSDGAQGRIYNEQFF	TGTGCCAGCAGCGACGGAGCACAGGGTCGAATTTACAATGAGCAGTTCTTC
TRBD1	TRBJ2-5	15	TRBV7-2	NA	CASSSFRTGTETQYF	TGTGCCAGCAGCTCATTTCGGACAGGGACGGAGACCCAGTACTTC
NA	TRBJ1-2	13	TRBV6-1	NA	CASSEKENYGYTF	TGTGCCAGCAGTGAAAAGGAGAACTATGGCTACACCTTC
NA	TRBJ2-5	14	TRBV28	NA	CASSFPSPRETQYF	TGTGCCAGCAGTTTCCCGAGTCCTAGGGAGACCCAGTACTTC
NA	TRBJ2-3	12	TRBV7-2	NA	CASSPYTDTQYF	TGTGCCAGCAGCCCCTACACAGATACGCAGTATTTT
TRBD2	TRBJ2-2	14	TRBV18	once	CASSLTSGTGELFF	TGTGCCAGCTCACTCACTAGCGGGACCGGGGAGCTGTTTTTT
NA	TRBJ1-5	14	TRBV6-1	NA	CAVQGFTFNQPQHF	TGTGCCGTTCAGGGATTTACCTTCAATCAGCCCCAGCATTTT
NA	TRBJ1-1	16	TRBV30	NA	CAWSLTGPVMNTEAFF	TGTGCCTGGAGTCTTACAGGCCCGGTCATGAACACTGAAGCTTTCTTT
NA	TRBJ1-5	14	TRBV19	NA	CASSHLTDNQPQHF	TGTGCCAGTAGTCACTTGACAGATAATCAGCCCCAGCATTTT
TRBD1	TRBJ2-2	14	TRBV7-2	once	CASSPRQGAGELFF	TGTGCCAGCAGCCCCCGACAGGGGGCCGGGGAGCTGTTTTTT
TRBD2	TRBJ2-5	13	TRBV29-1	NA	CSIRAGASETQYF	TGCAGCATACGAGCGGGAGCCTCCGAGACCCAGTACTTC
TRBD1	TRBJ1-1	13	TRBV19	NA	CASSWTGFTEAFF	TGTGCCAGTAGTTGGACAGGGTTCACTGAAGCTTTCTTT
NA	TRBJ1-5	13	TRBV6-6	NA	CASTWTDNQPQHF	TGTGCCAGCACCTGGACAGACAATCAGCCCCAGCATTTT
NA	TRBJ1-1	14	TRBV5-1	NA	CASSLNPPGTEAFF	TGCGCCAGCAGCTTGAACCCTCCGGGCACTGAAGCTTTCTTT
NA	TRBJ1-6	13	TRBV28	NA	CASMGQPNSPLHF	TGTGCCAGCATGGGGCAGCCTAATTCACCCCTCCACTTT
TRBD2	TRBJ2-7	14	TRBV7-2	few	CASSLAAGVNEQYF	TGTGCCAGCAGCTTAGCTGCGGGAGTCAACGAGCAGTACTTC
TRBD1	TRBJ2-2	15	TRBV5-4	NA	CASSRQGVNTGELFF	TGTGCCAGCTCGCGACAGGGTGTGAACACCGGGGAGCTGTTTTTT
NA	TRBJ2-7	14	TRBV28	NA	CASSLGAPPHEQYF	TGTGCCAGCAGTTTAGGAGCCCCGCCACACGAGCAGTACTTC
NA	TRBJ1-5	11	TRBV6-5	NA	CASSGVGPQHF	TGTGCCAGCAGCGGAGTCGGGCCCCAGCATTTT
TRBD2	TRBJ2-3	19	TRBV4-3	NA	CASSQFFRGLAGTGDTQYF	TGCGCCAGCAGCCAATTTTTTCGGGGACTAGCGGGGACGGGGGATACGCAGTATTTT
NA	TRBJ2-7	13	TRBV10-1	NA	CASSPTAVYEQYF	TGCGCCAGCAGCCCTACAGCGGTCTACGAGCAGTACTTC
NA	TRBJ1-1	14	TRBV5-1	NA	CATQQGPMNTEAFF	TGCGCCACCCAACAGGGTCCCATGAACACTGAAGCTTTCTTT
NA	TRBJ2-1	19	TRBV21-1	NA	CASSKALKVRTSGRAVQFF	TGTGCCAGCAGCAAAGCGCTAAAGGTCCGGACTAGCGGGAGGGCCGTTCAGTTCTTC
TRBD1	TRBJ1-2	18	TRBV5-4	NA	CASSLGPSITQGAYGYTF	TGTGCCAGCAGCTTAGGGCCTTCGATAACACAGGGGGCCTATGGCTACACCTTC
NA	TRBJ2-1	20	TRBV27	NA	CASIVKKEIEGTQTYNEQFF	TGTGCCAGCATTGTGAAGAAGGAGATCGAGGGTACCCAGACCTACAATGAGCAGTTCTTC
TRBD2	TRBJ2-7	14	TRBV27	NA	CASSPSGRAHEQYF	TGTGCCAGCAGTCCTAGCGGGAGGGCCCACGAGCAGTACTTC